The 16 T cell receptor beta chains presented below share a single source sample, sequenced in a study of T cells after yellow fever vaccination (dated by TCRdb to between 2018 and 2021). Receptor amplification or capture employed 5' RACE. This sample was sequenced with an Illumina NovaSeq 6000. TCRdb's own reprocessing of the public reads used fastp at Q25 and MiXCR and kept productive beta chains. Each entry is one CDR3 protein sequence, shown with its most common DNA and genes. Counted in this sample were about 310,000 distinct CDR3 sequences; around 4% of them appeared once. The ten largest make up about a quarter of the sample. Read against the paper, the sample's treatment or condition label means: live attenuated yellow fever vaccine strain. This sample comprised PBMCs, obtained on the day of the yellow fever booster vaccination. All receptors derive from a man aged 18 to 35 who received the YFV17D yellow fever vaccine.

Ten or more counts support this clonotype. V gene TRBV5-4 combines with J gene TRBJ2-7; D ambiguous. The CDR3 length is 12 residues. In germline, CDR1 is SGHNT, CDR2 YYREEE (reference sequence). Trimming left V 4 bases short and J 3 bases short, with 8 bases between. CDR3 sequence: CASSLVVYEQYV. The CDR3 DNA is TGTGCCAGCAGCCTGGTCGTCTACGAGCAGTACGTC.

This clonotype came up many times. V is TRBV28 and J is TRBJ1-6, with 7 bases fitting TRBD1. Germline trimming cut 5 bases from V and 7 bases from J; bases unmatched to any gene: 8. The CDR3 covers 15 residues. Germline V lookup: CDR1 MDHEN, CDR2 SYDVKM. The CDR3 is CASSPQGIGNSPLHF. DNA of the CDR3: TGTGCCAGCAGTCCACAGGGGATCGGCAATTCACCCCTCCACTTT.

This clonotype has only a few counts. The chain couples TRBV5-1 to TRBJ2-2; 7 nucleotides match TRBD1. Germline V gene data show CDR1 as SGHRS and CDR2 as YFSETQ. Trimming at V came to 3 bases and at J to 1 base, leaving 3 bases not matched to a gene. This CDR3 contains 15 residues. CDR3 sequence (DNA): TGCGCCAGCAGCTCCGGGACAGTGAACACCGGGGAGCTGTTTTTT. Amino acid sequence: CASSSGTVNTGELFF.

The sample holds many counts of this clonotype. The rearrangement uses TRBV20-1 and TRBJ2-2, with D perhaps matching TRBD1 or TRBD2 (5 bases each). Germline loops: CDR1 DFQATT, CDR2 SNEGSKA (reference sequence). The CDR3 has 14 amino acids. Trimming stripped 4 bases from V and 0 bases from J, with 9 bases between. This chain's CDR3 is CSAIGTSNTGELFF. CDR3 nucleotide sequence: TGCAGTGCTATAGGGACCTCGAACACCGGGGAGCTGTTTTTT.

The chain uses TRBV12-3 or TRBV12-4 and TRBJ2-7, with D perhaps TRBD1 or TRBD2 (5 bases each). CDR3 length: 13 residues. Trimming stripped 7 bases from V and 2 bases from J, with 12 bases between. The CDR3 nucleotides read TGTGCCAGCACTCGGGACGGCCCCTACGAGCAGTACTTC. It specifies CASTRDGPYEQYF.

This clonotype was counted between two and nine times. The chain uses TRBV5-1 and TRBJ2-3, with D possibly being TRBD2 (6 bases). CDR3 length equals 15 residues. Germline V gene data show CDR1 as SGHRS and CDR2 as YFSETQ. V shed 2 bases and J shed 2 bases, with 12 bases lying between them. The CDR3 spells CASSFFGGFTDTQYF. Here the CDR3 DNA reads TGCGCCAGCAGCTTTTTCGGAGGGTTCACAGATACGCAGTATTTT.

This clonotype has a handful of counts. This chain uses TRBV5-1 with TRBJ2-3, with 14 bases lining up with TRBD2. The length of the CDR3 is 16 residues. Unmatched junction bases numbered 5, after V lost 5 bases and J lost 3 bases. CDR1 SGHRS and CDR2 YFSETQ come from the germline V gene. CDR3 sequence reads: CASSPTSGGATDTQYF. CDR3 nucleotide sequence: TGCGCCAGCAGTCCGACTAGCGGGGGGGCGACAGATACGCAGTATTTT.

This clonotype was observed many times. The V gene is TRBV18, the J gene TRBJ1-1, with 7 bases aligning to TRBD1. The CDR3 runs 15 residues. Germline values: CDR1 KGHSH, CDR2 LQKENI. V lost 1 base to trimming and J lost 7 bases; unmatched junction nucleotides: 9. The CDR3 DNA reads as TGTGCCAGCTCACCACAGAGGGGGCGGACCCTTGAAGCTTTCTTT. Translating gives CASSPQRGRTLEAFF.

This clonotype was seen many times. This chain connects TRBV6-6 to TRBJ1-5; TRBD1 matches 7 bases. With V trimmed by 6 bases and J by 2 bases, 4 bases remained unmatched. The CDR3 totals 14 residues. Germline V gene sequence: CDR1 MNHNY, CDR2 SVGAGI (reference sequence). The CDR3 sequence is CASRDTGGNQPQHF. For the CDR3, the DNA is TGTGCCAGCAGAGATACAGGGGGCAATCAGCCCCAGCATTTT.

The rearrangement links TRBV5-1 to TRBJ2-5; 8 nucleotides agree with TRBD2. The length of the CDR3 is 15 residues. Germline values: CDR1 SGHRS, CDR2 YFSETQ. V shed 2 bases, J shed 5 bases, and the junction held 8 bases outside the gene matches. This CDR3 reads CASSFFGGAGETQYF. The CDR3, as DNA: TGCGCCAGCAGCTTTTTCGGGGGGGCCGGTGAGACCCAGTACTTC.

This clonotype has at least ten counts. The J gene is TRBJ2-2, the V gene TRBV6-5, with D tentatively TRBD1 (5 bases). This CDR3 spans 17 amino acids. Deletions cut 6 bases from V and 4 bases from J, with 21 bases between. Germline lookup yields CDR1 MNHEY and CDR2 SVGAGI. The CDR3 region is CASRGLGQSLVTGELFF. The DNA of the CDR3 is TGTGCCAGCAGGGGCCTAGGACAAAGCTTGGTCACCGGGGAGCTGTTTTTT.

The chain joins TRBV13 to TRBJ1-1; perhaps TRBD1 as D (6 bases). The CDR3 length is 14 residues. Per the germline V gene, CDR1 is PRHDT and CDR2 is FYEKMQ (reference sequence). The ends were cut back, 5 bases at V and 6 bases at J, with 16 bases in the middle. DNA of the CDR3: TGTGCCAGCAGCCCCCATGGGGGCAGGGCTGAAGCTTTCTTT. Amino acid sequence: CASSPHGGRAEAFF.

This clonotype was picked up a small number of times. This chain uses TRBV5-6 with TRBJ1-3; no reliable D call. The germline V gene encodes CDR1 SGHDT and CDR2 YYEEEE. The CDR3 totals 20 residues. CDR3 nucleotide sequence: TGTGCTTTGGGCACCAGCAGCCCCCACCCTCGGGAAGGGTCTGGAAACACCATATATTTT. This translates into CALGTSSPHPREGSGNTIYF.

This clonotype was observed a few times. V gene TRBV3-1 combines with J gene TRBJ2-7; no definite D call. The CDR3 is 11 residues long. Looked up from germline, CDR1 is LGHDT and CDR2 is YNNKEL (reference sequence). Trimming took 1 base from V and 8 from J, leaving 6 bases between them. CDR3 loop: CASSQGWKQYF. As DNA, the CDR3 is TGTGCCAGCAGCCAAGGATGGAAGCAGTACTTC.

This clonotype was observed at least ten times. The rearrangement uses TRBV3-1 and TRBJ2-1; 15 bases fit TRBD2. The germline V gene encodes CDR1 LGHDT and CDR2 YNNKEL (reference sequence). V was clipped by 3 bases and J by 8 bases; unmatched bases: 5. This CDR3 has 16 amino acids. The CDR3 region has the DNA TGTGCCAGCAGCCAGGACTGGACTAGCGGGGGGGATGAGCAGTTCTTC. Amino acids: CASSQDWTSGGDEQFF.

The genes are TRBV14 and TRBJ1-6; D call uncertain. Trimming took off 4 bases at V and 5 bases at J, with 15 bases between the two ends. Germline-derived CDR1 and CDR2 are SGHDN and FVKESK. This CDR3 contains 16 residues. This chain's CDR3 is CASSRDSWLNNSPLHF. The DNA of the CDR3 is TGTGCCAGCAGCCGTGACTCGTGGCTGAATAATTCACCCCTCCACTTT.